This TCR beta chain was recovered during a study of OX40 agonist ivuxolimab in advanced cancers. General study findings and limits: Among patients with partial responses at 0.1-3.0 mg/kg, clonal expansion was among the lowest.

Autoimmune disease history or systemic immunosuppression was exclusionary. Clones were read by immunoSEQ multiplex PCR, and TCRdb kept only the in-frame ones, dropping some. The sample comprises 80,000 to 100,000 clones, approximately 88% of which are singletons, and roughly 0.52% rests with the top ten. Note on this clone: Its antigen is unknown.

This TCR came from an adult with an advanced solid tumor such as melanoma, head and neck, liver or kidney cancer. Here the sequenced sample was CD4+ or CD8+ T cells sorted from blood, taken in a trial of the OX40 agonist ivuxolimab.

The CDR3 reads CASSDPRDRGRTEAFF. Written as DNA, the CDR3 is TGTGCCAGCAGTGATCCCAGAGACAGGGGGCGAACTGAAGCTTTCTTT. The chain recombines TRBV6-1 with TRBJ1-1; 10 nucleotides match TRBD1. Per the germline V gene, CDR1 is MNHNS and CDR2 is SASEGT. The CDR3 is 16 amino acids. J was trimmed by 5 bases and V by 3 bases; bases with no gene match: 9.